This T cell receptor beta chain came from a study of cytomegalovirus exposure and HLA in healthy donors. Germline V gene lookup returns CDR1 LNHDA and CDR2 SQIVND (reference sequence). This CDR3 comprises 15 residues. Trimming shortened V by 4 bases and J by 1 base, and 13 bases separated the two germline ends. PCR involved 60 Vbeta and 13 Jbeta primers. Clones were sequenced by immunoSEQ multiplex PCR, and TCRdb holds only the in-frame ones, with some missing. The sample carries under 250,000 clones, 76% recorded once. Findings and limits, study-wide: Follow-up analysis found HLA locus-dependent TCR association rates, highest for DRB1 and lowest for HLA-C. Common viral pathogens seemed, in a later analysis, to connect with several of the most significant clusters.

This clone was observed a single time. Its antigen is not known. The origin of this receptor is a man aged 18 to 35 in good health and CMV-seronegative. Sequences were obtained from PBMCs. The chain is built from TRBV19 and TRBJ2-5; weak D call: TRBD1 (6 bases). The CDR3 DNA reads TGTGCCAGTAGTAACCGCCGGACAGTCCAAGAGACCCAGTACTTC. It yields the protein CASSNRRTVQETQYF.